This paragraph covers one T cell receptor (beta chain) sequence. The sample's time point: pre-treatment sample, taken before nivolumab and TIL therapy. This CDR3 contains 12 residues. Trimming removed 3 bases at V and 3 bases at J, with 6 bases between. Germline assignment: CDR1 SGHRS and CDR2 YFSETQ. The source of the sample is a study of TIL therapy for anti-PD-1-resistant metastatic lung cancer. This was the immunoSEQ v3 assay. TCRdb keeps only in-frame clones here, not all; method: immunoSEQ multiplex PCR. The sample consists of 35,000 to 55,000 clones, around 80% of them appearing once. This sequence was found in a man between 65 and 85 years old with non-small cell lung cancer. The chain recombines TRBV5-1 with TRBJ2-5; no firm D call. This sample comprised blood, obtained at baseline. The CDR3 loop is CASSWNKETQYF. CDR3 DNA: TGCGCCAGCAGCTGGAATAAAGAGACCCAGTACTTC.